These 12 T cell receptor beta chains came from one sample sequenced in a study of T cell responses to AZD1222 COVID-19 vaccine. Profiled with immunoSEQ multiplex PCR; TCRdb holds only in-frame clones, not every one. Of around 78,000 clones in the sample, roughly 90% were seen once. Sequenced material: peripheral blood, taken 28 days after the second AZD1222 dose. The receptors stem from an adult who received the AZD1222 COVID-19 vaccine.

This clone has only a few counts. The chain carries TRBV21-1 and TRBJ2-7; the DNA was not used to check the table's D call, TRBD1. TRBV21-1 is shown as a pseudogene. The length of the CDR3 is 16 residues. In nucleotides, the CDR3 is TGTGCCAGCAGAAAAAGGGACAGGGGGCCTGCGTACGAGCAGTACTTC. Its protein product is CASRKRDRGPAYEQYF.

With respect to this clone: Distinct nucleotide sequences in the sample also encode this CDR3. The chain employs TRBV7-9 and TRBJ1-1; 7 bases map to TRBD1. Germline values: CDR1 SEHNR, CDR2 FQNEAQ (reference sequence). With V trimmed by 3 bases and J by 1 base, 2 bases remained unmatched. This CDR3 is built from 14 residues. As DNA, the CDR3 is TGTGCCAGCAGCTTGGGACAGCAGAACACTGAAGCTTTCTTT. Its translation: CASSLGQQNTEAFF.

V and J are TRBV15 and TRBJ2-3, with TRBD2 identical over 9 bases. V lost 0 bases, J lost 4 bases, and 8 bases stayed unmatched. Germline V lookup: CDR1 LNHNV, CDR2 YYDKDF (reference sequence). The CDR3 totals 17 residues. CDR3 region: CATSRDLGSGGADTQYF. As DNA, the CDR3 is TGTGCCACCAGCAGAGATCTGGGTAGCGGGGGTGCAGATACGCAGTATTTT.

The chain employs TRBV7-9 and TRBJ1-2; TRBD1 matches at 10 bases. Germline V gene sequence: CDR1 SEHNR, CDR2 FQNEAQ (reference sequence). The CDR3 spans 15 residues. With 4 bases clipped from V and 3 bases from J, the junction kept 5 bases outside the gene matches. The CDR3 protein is CASSSRQGADYGYTF. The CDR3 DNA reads TGTGCCAGCAGCTCAAGACAGGGGGCTGACTATGGCTACACCTTC.

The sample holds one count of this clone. The CDR3 spells CASSLRQRNQPQHF. The DNA for the CDR3 is TGTGCCAGCAGCCTACGACAGCGCAATCAGCCCCAGCATTTT. V gene TRBV6-5 combines with J gene TRBJ1-5, with D possibly matching TRBD1 (5 bases). Germline CDR1 is MNHEY and CDR2 is SVGAGI. The ends were cut back, 6 bases at V and 2 bases at J, with 11 bases in the middle. The CDR3 spans 14 residues.

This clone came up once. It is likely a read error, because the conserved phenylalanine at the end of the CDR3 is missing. Written as DNA, the CDR3 is TGTGCCAGCTCACCAAGGTCCGGGGCTGGAAACACCATATATCTT. The encoded protein is CASSPRSGAGNTIYL. The chain carries TRBV18 and TRBJ1-3; the D is unclear. Germline loops: CDR1 KGHSH, CDR2 LQKENI. Trimming removed 2 bases at V and 2 bases at J, with 10 bases between. The CDR3 contains 15 residues.

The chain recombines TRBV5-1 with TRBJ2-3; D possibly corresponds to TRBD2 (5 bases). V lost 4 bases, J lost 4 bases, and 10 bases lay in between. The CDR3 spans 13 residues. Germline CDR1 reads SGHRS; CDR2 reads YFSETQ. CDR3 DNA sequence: TGCGCCAGCAGCCCTCTAGCCGCAGATACGCAGTATTTT. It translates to CASSPLAADTQYF.

The CDR3 region has the DNA TGTGCCAGCTCACCGCACCAAGAGACCCAGTACTTC. It yields the protein CASSPHQETQYF. The chain has TRBV18 and TRBJ2-5, with D hard to call. Germline values: CDR1 KGHSH, CDR2 LQKENI. V dropped 3 bases and J dropped 0 bases, with 2 bases sitting between them. The CDR3 totals 12 residues.

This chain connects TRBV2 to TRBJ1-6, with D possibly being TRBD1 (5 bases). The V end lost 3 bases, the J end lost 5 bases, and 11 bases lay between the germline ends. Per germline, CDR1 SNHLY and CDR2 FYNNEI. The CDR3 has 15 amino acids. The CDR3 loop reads CASSDKQVNNSPLHF. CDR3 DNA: TGTGCCAGCAGTGATAAACAGGTGAATAATTCACCCCTCCACTTT. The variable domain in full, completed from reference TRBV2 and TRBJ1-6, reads EPEVTQTPSHQVTQMGQEVILRCVPISNHLYFYWYRQILGQKVEFLVSFYNNEISEKSEIFDDQFSVERPDGSNFTLKIRSTKLEDSAMYFCASSDKQVNNSPLHFGNGTRLTVT.

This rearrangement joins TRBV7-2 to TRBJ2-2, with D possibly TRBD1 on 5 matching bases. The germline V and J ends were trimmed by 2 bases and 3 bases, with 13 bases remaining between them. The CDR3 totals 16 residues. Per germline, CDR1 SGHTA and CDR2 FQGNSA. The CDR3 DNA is TGTGCCAGCAGCTTAACCGCAGGGTTAGACACCGGGGAGCTGTTTTTT. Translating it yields CASSLTAGLDTGELFF.

The CDR3 spells CASSPTSREAFF. The CDR3 DNA follows: TGTGCCAGCAGCCCCACGTCCCGGGAAGCTTTCTTT. This chain joins TRBV11-2 and TRBJ1-1; no clear D gene. The germline CDR1 and CDR2 sequences are SGHAT and FQNNGV. V gave up 5 bases and J gave up 8 bases, with 12 bases separating them. The CDR3 has 12 amino acids.

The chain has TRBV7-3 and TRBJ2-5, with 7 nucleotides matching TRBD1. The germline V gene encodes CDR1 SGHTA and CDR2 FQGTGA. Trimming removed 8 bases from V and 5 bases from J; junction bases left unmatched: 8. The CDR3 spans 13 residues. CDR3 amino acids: CASSGQSGETQYF. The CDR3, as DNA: TGTGCCAGCTCGGGACAGTCCGGGGAGACCCAGTACTTC. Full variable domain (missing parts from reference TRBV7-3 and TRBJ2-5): GAGVSQTPSNKVTEKGKYVELRCDPISGHTALYWYRQSLGQGPEFLIYFQGTGAADDSGLPNDRFFAVRPEGSVSTLKIQRTERGDSAVYLCASSGQSGETQYFGPGTRLLVL.